This T cell receptor (beta chain) was captured in a study of cytomegalovirus exposure and HLA in healthy donors. A note on this clone: Its matching antigen is unknown.

CDR3 length equals 15 residues. Germline V lookup: CDR1 SGHAT, CDR2 FQDESV (reference sequence). The junction had 11 bases not matched to a gene; V was cut back by 1 base and J by 14 bases. The study, taken as a whole, reports: Earlier findings revealed that most TCR beta V segments proved productive either about 90% or about 30% of the time. Immune exposure information available was restricted to CMV serostatus. Using a false discovery rate of 0.05, a later analysis showed that approximately 17,000 TCR beta sequences were associated with HLA alleles.

PCR employed 60 Vbeta and 13 Jbeta primers. Sequenced by immunoSEQ multiplex PCR; TCRdb stores in-frame clones only, minus some. Among tens of thousands of clones, about 78% were seen once, and the ten largest hold 4.5% to 7%. The clonotype was recovered from a male donor in good health and CMV-seropositive. The sequenced sample was PBMCs. The rearrangement links TRBV11-1 to TRBJ2-2, with TRBD2 identical over 9 bases. The CDR3 bases are TGTGCCAGCAGCTTAGACCGCGTAGCGGGGGCATTACTGTTTTTT. Protein: CASSLDRVAGALLFF.